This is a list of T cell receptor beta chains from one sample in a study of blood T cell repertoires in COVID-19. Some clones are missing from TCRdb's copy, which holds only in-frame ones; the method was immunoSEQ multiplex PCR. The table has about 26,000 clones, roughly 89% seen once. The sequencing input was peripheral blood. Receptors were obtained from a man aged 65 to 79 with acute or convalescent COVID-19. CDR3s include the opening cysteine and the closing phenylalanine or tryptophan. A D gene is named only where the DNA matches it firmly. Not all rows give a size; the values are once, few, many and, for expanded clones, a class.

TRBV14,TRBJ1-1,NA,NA,TGTGCCAGCAGCCAAGATGAAGAGGAAGTGAACACTGAAGCTTTCTTT,CASSQDEEEVNTEAFF
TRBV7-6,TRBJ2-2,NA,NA,TGTGCCAGCAGTTACAGGTCGAACACCGGGGAGCTGTTTTTT,CASSYRSNTGELFF
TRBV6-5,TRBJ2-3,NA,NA,TGTGCCAGCAGCCTCGAGAGCACAGATACGCAGTATTTT,CASSLESTDTQYF
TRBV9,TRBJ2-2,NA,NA,TGTGCCAGCAGCGTAGGGCCCCCGAACACCGGGGAGCTGTTTTTT,CASSVGPPNTGELFF
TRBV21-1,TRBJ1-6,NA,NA,TGTGCCAGCAGCGAGAACAGGGTGTGTAATTCACCCCTCCACTTT,CASSENRVCNSPLHF
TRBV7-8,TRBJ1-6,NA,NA,TGTGCCAGCAGCCAGACTGGGGCAGGGCAAATGGGGAATAATTCACCCCTCCACTTT,CASSQTGAGQMGNNSPLHF
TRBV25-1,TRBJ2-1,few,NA,TGTGCCAGCAGTGGTCTAGCGACCTCCTACAATGAGCAGTTCTTC,CASSGLATSYNEQFF
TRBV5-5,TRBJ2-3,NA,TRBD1,TGTGCCAGCAGCTTGACAGGGGGCCTAGATACGCAGTATTTT,CASSLTGGLDTQYF
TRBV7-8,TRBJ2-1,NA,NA,TGTGCCAGCTCAAAGGTGGGAGTCTTGGGTAATGAGCAGTTCTTC,CASSKVGVLGNEQFF
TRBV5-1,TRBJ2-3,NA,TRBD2,TGCGCCAGCAGCTTGGAATGGTTAGCGGGAGGTAGCACAGATACGCAGTATTTT,CASSLEWLAGGSTDTQYF
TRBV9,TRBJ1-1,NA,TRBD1,TGTGCCAGCAGCGTCGGTATGGGACAGGGGATAACTGAAGCTTTCTTT,CASSVGMGQGITEAFF
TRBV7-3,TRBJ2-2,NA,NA,TGTGCCAGCAGCTCCCAGGGACTCTCCGGGGAGCTGTTTTTT,CASSSQGLSGELFF
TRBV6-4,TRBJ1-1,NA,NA,TGTGCCAGCAGTGAATATCGGGGAAGCGCTGAAGCTTTCTTT,CASSEYRGSAEAFF
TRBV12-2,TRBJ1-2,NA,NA,TGTGCAAGTCGCCCGGACAGGAAAGCCTTAGTGCCCCAAGGGTATGGCTACACCTTC,CASRPDRKALVPQGYGYTF
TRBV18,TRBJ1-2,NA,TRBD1,TGTGCCAGCTCACCACGCCCAGAGGGGGCGTTGAATGGCTACACCTTC,CASSPRPEGALNGYTF
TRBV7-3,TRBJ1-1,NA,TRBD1,TGTGCCAGCAGCTTAACCCCGGGACAGGGACCTCCGGGCGGAGACACTGAAGCTTTCTTT,CASSLTPGQGPPGGDTEAFF
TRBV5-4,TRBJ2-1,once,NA,TGTGCCAGCAGCTTGGGAGGCCGATACAATGAGCAGTTCTTC,CASSLGGRYNEQFF
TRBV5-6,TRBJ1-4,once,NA,TGTGCCAGCAGCTTGGACGCTACCGGGACTGCCTTCGAAAAACTGTTTTTT,CASSLDATGTAFEKLFF
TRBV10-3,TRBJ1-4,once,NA,TGTGCCATCAGTGATAGCAGGGGTGGGAGTGAAAAACTGTTTTTT,CAISDSRGGSEKLFF
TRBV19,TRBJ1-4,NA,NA,TGTGCCAGTAGTATTCGTCGGGGGGTGGAAAAACTGTTTTTT,CASSIRRGVEKLFF
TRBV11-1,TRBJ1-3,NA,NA,TGTGCCAGCAGCTTAGCGCGGTCCGGGGACATCTCTGGAAACACCATATATTTT,CASSLARSGDISGNTIYF
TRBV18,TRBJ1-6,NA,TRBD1,TGTGCCAGCTCACCACCGGAAGGGGGCTCATCACCCCTCCACTTT,CASSPPEGGSSPLHF
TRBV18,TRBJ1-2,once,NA,TGTGCCAGCTCGGATTATCAGGGCAACTATGGCTACACCTTC,CASSDYQGNYGYTF
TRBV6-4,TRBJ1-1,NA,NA,TGTGCCAGCAGTGCGGAGGGCAGCACTGAAGCTTTCTTT,CASSAEGSTEAFF
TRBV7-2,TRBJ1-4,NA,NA,TGTGCCAGCAGCTTACAGGGGATAGCTAATGAAAAACTGTTTTTT,CASSLQGIANEKLFF
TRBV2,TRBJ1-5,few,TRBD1,TGTGCCAGCAGTGTCACTCCGGGACAGGGGTTGATCGATCAGCCCCAGCATTTT,CASSVTPGQGLIDQPQHF
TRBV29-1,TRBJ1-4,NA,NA,TGCAGCGTCCGAGGGCAGGACGATGAAAAACTGTTTTTT,CSVRGQDDEKLFF
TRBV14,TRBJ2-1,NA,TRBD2,TGTGCCAGCAGCCCCGGGACTAGCGGGAGTAATTCCTACAATGAGCAGTTCTTC,CASSPGTSGSNSYNEQFF
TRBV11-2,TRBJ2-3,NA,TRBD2,TGTGCCAGCAGCTTAAAGCTAGCGGGGGCAGATACGCAGTATTTT,CASSLKLAGADTQYF
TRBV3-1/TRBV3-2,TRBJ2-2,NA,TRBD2,TGTGCCAGCAGCCAAGATGTGGGACTAACCGGGGAGCTGTTTTTT,CASSQDVGLTGELFF
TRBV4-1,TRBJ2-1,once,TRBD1,TGCGCCAGCAGCCAAGAAGCCCCGGGACAGGTCTACAATGAGCAGTTCTTC,CASSQEAPGQVYNEQFF
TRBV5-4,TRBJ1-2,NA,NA,TGTGCCAGCAGCTTGGCCGGGGGGTACTATGGCTACACCTTC,CASSLAGGYYGYTF
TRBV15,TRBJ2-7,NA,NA,TGTGCCACCAGCAGAGGGGGAGGGGGTTCCTCCTACGAGCAGTACTTC,CATSRGGGGSSYEQYF
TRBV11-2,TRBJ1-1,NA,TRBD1,TGTGCCAGCAGCCAGACAGGGGGGGTTACTGAAGCTTTCTTT,CASSQTGGVTEAFF
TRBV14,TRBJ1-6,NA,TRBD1,TGTGCCAGCAGCCATGATGACAGGGGTTTATCACCCCTCCACTTT,CASSHDDRGLSPLHF
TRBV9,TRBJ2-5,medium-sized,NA,TGTGCCCCCCGCGGAGGGGGGGGGCCCCAAGAGACCCAGTACTTC,CAPRGGGGPQETQYF
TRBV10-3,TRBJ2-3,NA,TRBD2,TGTGCCAGCAGACGGGGCGGGAGCGCAGATACGCAGTATTTT,CASRRGGSADTQYF
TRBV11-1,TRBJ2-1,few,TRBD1,TGTGCCAGCAGCCGAAGTAGGGGACAGGGCTACAATGAGCAGTTCTTC,CASSRSRGQGYNEQFF
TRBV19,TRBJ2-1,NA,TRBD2,TGTGCCAGTAGTATAACTAGGACTAGCGGGAGTACGGTCCCCTACAATGAGCAGTTCTTC,CASSITRTSGSTVPYNEQFF
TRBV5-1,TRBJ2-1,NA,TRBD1,TGCGCCAGCAGCTTTAGGACAGGGGGAGGCAATGAGCAGTTCTTC,CASSFRTGGGNEQFF
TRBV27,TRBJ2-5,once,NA,TGTGCCAGCAGTTTTGGGGGGTCGGCCTTACAGACCCAGTACTTC,CASSFGGSALQTQYF
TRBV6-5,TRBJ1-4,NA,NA,TGTGCCAGCAGTTACAGGGGGGGGAATGAAAAACTGTTTTTT,CASSYRGGNEKLFF
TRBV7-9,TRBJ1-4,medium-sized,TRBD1,TGTGCCAGCAGCTTAAGGACAGGACTCGCAACTAATGAAAAACTGTTTTTT,CASSLRTGLATNEKLFF
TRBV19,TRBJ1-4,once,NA,TGTGCCAGTAGTATATTCAGGCAGGCGGGAGAAAAACTGTTTTTT,CASSIFRQAGEKLFF
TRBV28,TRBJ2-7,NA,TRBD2,TGTGCCAGCAGTTTACAACTAGCGGGAGGGTCCTACGAGCAGTACTTC,CASSLQLAGGSYEQYF
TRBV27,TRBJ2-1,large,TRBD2,TGTGCCAGCAGTTTCGGGCTAGCGGGATATTTAGGCAATGAGCAGTTCTTC,CASSFGLAGYLGNEQFF
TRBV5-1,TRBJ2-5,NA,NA,TGCGCCAGCAGCCGCTTTGCGGGAACCCAAGAGACCCAGTACTTC,CASSRFAGTQETQYF
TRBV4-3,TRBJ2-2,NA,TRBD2,TGCGCCAGCAGCCAAGTAGGAGCGGGAGGCTACACCGGGGAGCTGTTTTTT,CASSQVGAGGYTGELFF
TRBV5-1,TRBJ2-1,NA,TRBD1,TGCGCCAGCAGCTTGATACCGGGACAGGGTTACAATGAGCAGTTCTTC,CASSLIPGQGYNEQFF
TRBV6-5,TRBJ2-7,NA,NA,TGTGCCAGCAGTTACTCGTCGGGGGGCCCCTACGAGCAGTACTTC,CASSYSSGGPYEQYF
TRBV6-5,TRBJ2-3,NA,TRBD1,TGTGCCAGCAGTCGACGACAGGGGGTCACAGATACGCAGTATTTT,CASSRRQGVTDTQYF
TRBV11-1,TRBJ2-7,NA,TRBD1,TGTGCCAGCAGCCCCGGACAGGGCCTCTCCTACGAGCAGTACTTC,CASSPGQGLSYEQYF
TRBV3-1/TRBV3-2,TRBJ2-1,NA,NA,TGTGCCAGCAGCCATAGCGATGAGCAGTTCTTC,CASSHSDEQFF
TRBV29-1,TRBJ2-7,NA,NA,TGCAGCGTTGGAGGACAGTTGTTCTACGAGCAGTACTTC,CSVGGQLFYEQYF
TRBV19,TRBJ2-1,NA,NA,TGTGCCAGTAGTAAGGGGTGGTATGAGCAGTTCTTC,CASSKGWYEQFF
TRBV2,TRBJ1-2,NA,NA,TGTGCCAGCAGCGGCGGGGGACTCTATGGCTACACCTTC,CASSGGGLYGYTF
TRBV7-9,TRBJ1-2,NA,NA,TGTGCCAGCTCTAGAGGTGGCAGCACTAACTATGGCTACACCTTC,CASSRGGSTNYGYTF
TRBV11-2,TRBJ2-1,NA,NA,TGTGCCAGCAGCTTAGATATAAGACTAGTCTTCAATGAGCAGTTCTTC,CASSLDIRLVFNEQFF
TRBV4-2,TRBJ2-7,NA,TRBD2,TGTGCCAGCAGCCAAGGGTTCGGGAGGGCCTACGAGCAGTACTTC,CASSQGFGRAYEQYF